These T cell receptor beta chains were read from a single sample in a study of shared clonotypes between healthy human individuals. The repertoire was sequenced with immunoSEQ multiplex PCR; TCRdb's copy has only in-frame clones and lacks some. The sample yields millions of clones, about 95% seen once. Sequenced material: naive CD8+ T cells sorted from blood. These receptors originate from a man between 18 and 29 years old in good health. Both conserved end residues are part of each CDR3. The D gene is left open where the match is weak. Expanded clones are given a class, and other clones once, few, many or no size at all.

j_call clone_size v_call d_call cdr3_nt cdr3_aa
TRBJ2-7 once TRBV30 . TGTGCCTGGAGTCAGAACAGTTACGAGCAGTACTTC CAWSQNSYEQYF
TRBJ2-5 once TRBV7-9 . TGTGCCAGCAGCTTAACCGACATGGAAGAGACCCAGTACTTC CASSLTDMEETQYF
TRBJ2-7 . TRBV7-2 TRBD1 TGTGCCAGCAGCTTCCCGGGACAGACAAGAGACGAGCAGTACTTC CASSFPGQTRDEQYF
TRBJ2-3 . TRBV30 . TGTGCCTGGGCTTGGACTTCTGCTAGCACAGATACGCAGTATTTT CAWAWTSASTDTQYF
TRBJ2-1 . TRBV5-6 . TGTGCCAGCAGCTTGGGGGATGGTCCCGCGACCTATGAGCAGTTCTTC CASSLGDGPATYEQFF
TRBJ2-1 . TRBV19 . TGTGCCAGTAGTATGTTGTCCTACAATGAGCAGTTCTTC CASSMLSYNEQFF
TRBJ2-5 . TRBV2 TRBD2 TGTGCCAGCAGTGAGGGGACTAGCGGGGACGAGACCCAGTACTTC CASSEGTSGDETQYF
TRBJ1-3 . TRBV30 . TGTGCCTGGAGTATAACAGATCTCTCTGGAAACACCATATATTTT CAWSITDLSGNTIYF
TRBJ2-3 . TRBV7-8 . TGTGCCAGCAGCTTAGAGTTTGGGAGTGCGGACACAGATACGCAGTATTTT CASSLEFGSADTDTQYF
TRBJ2-7 . TRBV9 . TGTGCCAGCAGCGACGGGACATCCCCCTACGAGCAGTACTTC CASSDGTSPYEQYF
TRBJ1-1 . TRBV19 . TGTGCCAGTAGTATAGATGGGACACTTACTGAAGCTTTCTTT CASSIDGTLTEAFF
TRBJ2-1 . TRBV2 . TGTGCCAGCAGAGCGAGGGGGGCAGCCTACAATGAGCAGTTCTTC CASRARGAAYNEQFF
TRBJ1-4 . TRBV6-5 TRBD1 TGTGCCAGCAGTTACGGACAGGGGGGAAAACTGTTTTTT CASSYGQGGKLFF
TRBJ1-1 . TRBV27 TRBD1 TGTGCCAGCAGTTTAGGGACAGGGGTTCGGAACACTGAAGCTTTCTTT CASSLGTGVRNTEAFF
TRBJ1-2 . TRBV2 TRBD1 TGTGCCAGCAACAGGGAGCGGGACAGGGGTGTTAACTATGGCTACACCTTC CASNRERDRGVNYGYTF
TRBJ1-2 . TRBV13 TRBD1 TGTGCCAGCAGCTTAGGCGGAGGGGGCGATGGCTACACCTTC CASSLGGGGDGYTF
TRBJ2-3 . TRBV6-5 . TGTGCCAGCAGCCTCGGGATCGGCGCAGATACGCAGTATTTT CASSLGIGADTQYF
TRBJ2-1 . TRBV7-3 . TGTGCCAGCAGCCTCCTCGGGACCGCAGGGGAAGATGAGCAGTTCTTC CASSLLGTAGEDEQFF
TRBJ1-4 . TRBV29-1 TRBD1 TGCAGCGCACTAGGGACAGGGATGGGACCCTATGGTGAAAAACTGTTTTTT CSALGTGMGPYGEKLFF
TRBJ2-3 . TRBV5-6 . TGTGCCAGCAGCGGCTTCGGGGTAGAGCAGTATTTT CASSGFGVEQYF
TRBJ2-3 . TRBV27 TRBD2 TGTGCCAGCAGTCAACCGGGACTAGCGGCACTCACAGATACGCAGTATTTT CASSQPGLAALTDTQYF
TRBJ2-3 . TRBV4-1 . TGCGCCAGCAGCCCTTGGTCTGGGAGTAGGAGCACAGATACGCAGTATTTT CASSPWSGSRSTDTQYF
TRBJ2-7 . TRBV7-9 . TGTGCCAGCAGTGCGACAGAAAGCTACGAGCAGTACTTC CASSATESYEQYF
TRBJ2-2 . TRBV5-6 . TGTGCCAGCAGCCCTCCTAATTCGGGGGAGCTGTTTTTT CASSPPNSGELFF